These 28 T cell receptor beta chains were sequenced from one sample in a study of persistence of HIV-infected CD4 T cells. These receptors' targets are unknown. This nonspecific control used anti-CD3/anti-CD28 bead stimulation of CD4+ T cells. Responding CD4+ T cells were sorted by upregulation of both CD40 ligand and CD69. The libraries were made with immunoSEQ version 4 in survey mode. Measured with immunoSEQ multiplex PCR; TCRdb has only the in-frame clones, and not every one. In the table there are tens of thousands of clones, 88% of which are singletons. The sample consisted of CD4+ T cells sorted from PBMCs after approximately 20-hour stimulation, taken from a patient who received antiretroviral therapy. The receptors were gathered from an adult woman with HIV who was CMV-seropositive.

The rearrangement joins TRBV6-2 or TRBV6-3 to TRBJ1-4; 9 nucleotides line up with TRBD1. Germline CDR1 reads MNHEY; CDR2 reads SVGEGT. With 4 bases clipped from V and 6 bases from J, the junction kept 3 bases outside the gene matches. The CDR3 has 14 residues. CDR3 nucleotides: TGTGCCAGCAGTTTGGACAGGGGAGATGAAAAACTGTTTTTT. The encoded protein is CASSLDRGDEKLFF.

The V and J genes are TRBV5-1 and TRBJ2-1; 8 bases align to TRBD1. Unmatched junction bases numbered 5, after V lost 3 bases and J lost 0 bases. CDR1 and CDR2 from the germline V gene are SGHRS and YFSETQ. CDR3 length equals 16 residues. The DNA for the CDR3 is TGCGCCAGCAGCTCGACAGGGGCGGTCTCCTACAATGAGCAGTTCTTC. Amino acids: CASSSTGAVSYNEQFF.

The rearrangement joins TRBV28 to TRBJ1-5; 7 nucleotides agree with TRBD1. CDR3 length: 15 residues. Germline V gene lookup returns CDR1 MDHEN and CDR2 SYDVKM. V lost 4 bases and J lost 2; bases outside the gene matches: 5. The CDR3 bases are TGTGCCAGCAGTTCCACAACAGGGGGCAATCAGCCCCAGCATTTT. Its translation is CASSSTTGGNQPQHF.

The rearrangement links TRBV6-5 to TRBJ2-3; 10 bases map to TRBD2. Germline V gene sequence: CDR1 MNHEY, CDR2 SVGAGI. The CDR3 extends over 15 amino acids. J gave up 1 base and V 6 bases, and 4 bases lay outside the gene matches. CDR3 amino acids: CASSLGLAGTDTQYF. The CDR3 bases are TGTGCCAGCAGCCTAGGACTAGCGGGCACAGATACGCAGTATTTT.

The genes are TRBV5-1 and TRBJ1-6, with unresolved D. Germline V lookup: CDR1 SGHRS, CDR2 YFSETQ. CDR3 length: 14 amino acids. Trimming removed 0 bases from V and 9 bases from J, with 10 bases in between. The CDR3 protein is CASSLAPYGSPLHF. CDR3 coding DNA: TGCGCCAGCAGCTTGGCCCCCTATGGTTCACCCCTCCACTTT.

This clone has more than one count but fewer than ten. The chain recombines TRBV5-1 with TRBJ1-2; the D gene is possibly TRBD1 (5 bases). The CDR3 spans 13 residues. In germline, CDR1 is SGHRS, CDR2 YFSETQ. Trimming removed 0 bases from V and 10 bases from J, with 13 bases in between. The CDR3: CASSLVRGRDYTF. CDR3 DNA: TGCGCCAGCAGCTTGGTACGGGGACGGGACTACACCTTC.

In its sample, this clone was seen once. The V gene is TRBV19, the J gene TRBJ1-2, with D perhaps matching TRBD1 (5 bases). Trimming removed 4 bases at V and 7 bases at J, with 10 bases between. Germline V gene data show CDR1 as LNHDA and CDR2 as SQIVND (reference sequence). This CDR3 comprises 12 residues. The CDR3 is CASSKLGGGYTF. The CDR3 DNA is TGTGCCAGTAGTAAACTTGGGGGTGGCTACACCTTC. The variable domain in full, with the rest retrieved from reference TRBV19 and TRBJ1-2, is DGGITQSPKYLFRKEGQNVTLSCEQNLNHDAMYWYRQDPGQGLRLIYYSQIVNDFQKGDIAEGYSVSREKKESFPLTVTSAQKNPTAFYLCASSKLGGGYTFGSGTRLTVV.

The V and J genes are TRBV6-4 and TRBJ1-1, with unresolved D. CDR3 length equals 13 residues. Germline V gives CDR1 MRHNA, CDR2 SNTAGT. V lost 2 bases to trimming and J lost 0 bases, with 4 bases between them. The CDR3, as DNA: TGTGCCAGCAGTGACCAACTGAACACTGAAGCTTTCTTT. Translation: CASSDQLNTEAFF.

The V call is TRBV11-1, the J call TRBJ1-6; D not resolved. This CDR3 comprises 16 residues. V gave up 4 bases and J gave up 0 bases, with 10 bases separating them. Germline loops: CDR1 SGHAT, CDR2 FQDESV (reference sequence). CDR3 DNA sequence: TGTGCCAGCAGCTACGACCCGAGCTCCTATAATTCACCCCTCCACTTT. As protein: CASSYDPSSYNSPLHF.

This clone was counted only a few times. This chain connects TRBV25-1 to TRBJ1-1; D unresolved. Trimming shortened V by 5 bases and J by 1 base, and 5 bases separated the two germline ends. The germline V gene has CDR1 MGHDK and CDR2 SYGVNS. The CDR3 is made up of 12 amino acids. DNA of the CDR3: TGTGCCAGCAGTAGAGGGAACACTGAAGCTTTCTTT. This encodes CASSRGNTEAFF. The variable domain in full, completed from reference TRBV25-1 and TRBJ1-1, reads EADIYQTPRYLVIGTGKKITLECSQTMGHDKMYWYQQDPGMELHLIHYSYGVNSTEKGDLSSESTVSRIRTEHFPLTLESARPSHTSQYLCASSRGNTEAFFGQGTRLTVV.

V gene TRBV6-5 combines with J gene TRBJ1-2; no definite D call. Germline V gives CDR1 MNHEY, CDR2 SVGAGI. V gave up 4 bases and J gave up 5 bases, with 14 bases separating them. The CDR3 loop spans 14 amino acids. CDR3 nucleotide sequence: TGTGCCAGCAGTTCGTACTGGACCGGATATGGCTACACCTTC. Translation gives CASSSYWTGYGYTF.

The V gene is TRBV19, the J gene TRBJ2-7; D gene uncertain. There are 13 residues in the CDR3. Trimming took 6 bases from V and 6 from J, leaving 15 bases between them. CDR1 and CDR2 (germline): LNHDA, SQIVND (reference sequence). The CDR3 coding sequence is TGTGCCAGTAGCCAGATTCTCAGAACCGAGCAGTACGTC. This translates into CASSQILRTEQYV.

The chain has TRBV2 and TRBJ2-3; a possible D gene is TRBD2 (7 bases). CDR1 SNHLY and CDR2 FYNNEI come from the germline V gene. The CDR3 contains 14 residues. V was pared by 4 bases and J by 5 bases, with 13 bases between. The CDR3: CASSAQRGQDTQYF. The CDR3, as DNA: TGTGCCAGCAGTGCCCAGCGGGGACAAGATACGCAGTATTTT.

The CDR3 loop is CASGTSAADTQYF. The CDR3 region has the DNA TGTGCCAGCGGGACTAGCGCAGCAGATACGCAGTATTTT. The chain recombines TRBV12-3 or TRBV12-4 with TRBJ2-3; 10 positions match TRBD2. The CDR3 is made up of 13 amino acids. V lost 8 bases to trimming and J lost 4 bases; unmatched junction nucleotides: 3.

The rearrangement uses TRBV7-3 and TRBJ1-1, with D perhaps matching TRBD1 (5 bases). The V gene's germline CDR1 is SGHTA and CDR2 FQGTGA. This CDR3 has 13 residues. Trimming left V 5 bases short and J 0 bases short, with 7 bases between. The chain's CDR3 is CASSATVNTEAFF. CDR3 DNA sequence: TGTGCCAGCAGCGCGACAGTGAACACTGAAGCTTTCTTT.

The CDR3 bases are TGTGCCAGCAGTTCCTTTCCCACGGGGTACAATGAGCAGTTCTTC. It codes for CASSSFPTGYNEQFF. This rearrangement joins TRBV6-5 to TRBJ2-1; a possible D gene is TRBD2 (5 bases). V was trimmed by 4 bases and J by 4 bases, leaving 14 bases between them. Germline V gene sequence: CDR1 MNHEY, CDR2 SVGAGI. The CDR3 contains 15 residues.

The J gene is TRBJ2-3, the V gene TRBV28; D might be TRBD2 (7 bases). The V end was cut by 6 bases, the J end by 3 bases, with 16 bases between. Germline CDR1 and CDR2: MDHEN and SYDVKM. The CDR3 loop spans 15 amino acids. The DNA for the CDR3 is TGTGCCAGCAGCTTCCTGGAGGGGGGGACAGATACGCAGTATTTT. Protein sequence: CASSFLEGGTDTQYF.

The chain is built from TRBV5-1 and TRBJ2-3, with a tentative D call TRBD2 (6 bases). Per germline, CDR1 SGHRS and CDR2 YFSETQ. The CDR3 extends over 15 amino acids. The V and J ends lost 4 bases and 3 bases respectively, with 15 bases between them. CDR3: CASSPFPSGTDTQYF. DNA for the CDR3: TGCGCCAGCAGCCCCTTCCCCAGCGGGACAGATACGCAGTATTTT.

V gene TRBV6-6 combines with J gene TRBJ1-4, with D unclear. Trimming cost V 8 bases and J 0 bases, with 7 bases left between them. CDR1 and CDR2 (germline): MNHNY, SVGAGI (reference sequence). The CDR3 is 13 residues long. CDR3 DNA sequence: TGTGCCAGCGCAGGATCAACTAATGAAAAACTGTTTTTT. It encodes CASAGSTNEKLFF.

This chain links TRBV2 with TRBJ2-2; no firm D call. V was trimmed by 6 bases and J by 2 bases, leaving 7 bases between them. CDR1 is SNHLY, CDR2 FYNNEI, per germline. This CDR3 is built from 13 residues. The CDR3 region has the DNA TGTGCCAGCAGCGGCCACAACACCGGGGAGCTGTTTTTT. Protein: CASSGHNTGELFF.

This clone was seen more than once but under ten times. The chain couples TRBV6-5 to TRBJ1-5; no reliable D call. Looked up from germline, CDR1 is MNHEY and CDR2 is SVGAGI. The CDR3 is 13 amino acids. V was cut by 7 bases and J by 5 bases, with 12 bases left in between. The CDR3 reads CASIQRVDQPQHF. CDR3 nucleotide sequence: TGTGCCAGCATACAACGGGTCGATCAGCCCCAGCATTTT.

The chain uses TRBV29-1 and TRBJ1-4; maybe TRBD1 (5 bases). Trimming pared 4 bases from V and 0 bases from J, leaving 6 bases between. CDR1 and CDR2 (germline): SQVTM, ANQGSEA. The CDR3 extends over 13 amino acids. The CDR3 reads CSVGGATNEKLFF. The CDR3 DNA is TGCAGCGTTGGAGGGGCAACTAATGAAAAACTGTTTTTT.

V usage is TRBV2 and J usage is TRBJ2-1; D uncertain. The CDR3 spans 13 residues. The germline V gene encodes CDR1 SNHLY and CDR2 FYNNEI. Trimming took 4 bases from V and 3 from J, leaving 7 bases between them. The CDR3 sequence is CASSVTNYNEQFF. The CDR3, as DNA: TGTGCCAGCAGTGTTACTAACTACAATGAGCAGTTCTTC.

The chain combines TRBV5-1 with TRBJ2-6; D might be TRBD2 (6 bases). This CDR3 comprises 22 residues. V gave up 1 base and J gave up 0 bases, with 26 bases separating them. Germline CDR1 reads SGHRS; CDR2 reads YFSETQ. As DNA, the CDR3 is TGCGCCAGCAGCTTGCTTGGGGTGGCCAGGGACTTAGTGTCCTCTGGGGCCAACGTCCTGACTTTC. Translating gives CASSLLGVARDLVSSGANVLTF. Looking up the rest from reference TRBV5-1 and TRBJ2-6 gives the full variable domain: KAGVTQTPRYLIKTRGQQVTLSCSPISGHRSVSWYQQTPGQGLQFLFEYFSETQRNKGNFPGRFSGRQFSNSRSEMNVSTLELGDSALYLCASSLLGVARDLVSSGANVLTFGAGSRLTVL.

There are a few counts of this clone. The V gene is TRBV21-1, the J gene TRBJ1-2. TRBV21-1 is designated a pseudogene. This CDR3 region has 15 residues. As DNA, the CDR3 is TGTGCCAGCAGCAAAGAAGTAACCCTGAACTATGGCTACACCTTC. It specifies CASSKEVTLNYGYTF.

This sequence joins TRBV18 and TRBJ1-5; no definite D call. V was cut by 6 bases and J by 4 bases, with 19 bases left in between. The V gene's germline CDR1 is KGHSH and CDR2 LQKENI. This CDR3 spans 16 amino acids. The CDR3 region is CASSFTNQNANQPQHF. Here the CDR3 DNA reads TGTGCCAGCTCCTTCACCAATCAGAACGCTAATCAGCCCCAGCATTTT.

The V call is TRBV5-1, the J call TRBJ1-1; perhaps TRBD1 as D (6 bases). Germline V gene sequence: CDR1 SGHRS, CDR2 YFSETQ. The CDR3 consists of 16 residues. V lost 3 bases and J lost 2, with 17 bases in between. The CDR3 DNA reads TGCGCCAGCAGCTGGGGGCCCGGACAGCCTAACACTGAAGCTTTCTTT. This translates into CASSWGPGQPNTEAFF. Combining the CDR3 with reference TRBV5-1 and TRBJ1-1 gives the whole variable domain KAGVTQTPRYLIKTRGQQVTLSCSPISGHRSVSWYQQTPGQGLQFLFEYFSETQRNKGNFPGRFSGRQFSNSRSEMNVSTLELGDSALYLCASSWGPGQPNTEAFFGQGTRLTVV.

V and J are TRBV5-1 and TRBJ2-7; D is possibly TRBD2 (6 bases). CDR3 length equals 15 residues. CDR1 and CDR2 from the germline V gene are SGHRS and YFSETQ. Trimming cost V 0 bases and J 1 base, with 11 bases left between them. The CDR3 sequence: CASSLEPGVSYEQYF. The CDR3 nucleotides are TGCGCCAGCAGCTTGGAGCCGGGGGTTTCCTACGAGCAGTACTTC.